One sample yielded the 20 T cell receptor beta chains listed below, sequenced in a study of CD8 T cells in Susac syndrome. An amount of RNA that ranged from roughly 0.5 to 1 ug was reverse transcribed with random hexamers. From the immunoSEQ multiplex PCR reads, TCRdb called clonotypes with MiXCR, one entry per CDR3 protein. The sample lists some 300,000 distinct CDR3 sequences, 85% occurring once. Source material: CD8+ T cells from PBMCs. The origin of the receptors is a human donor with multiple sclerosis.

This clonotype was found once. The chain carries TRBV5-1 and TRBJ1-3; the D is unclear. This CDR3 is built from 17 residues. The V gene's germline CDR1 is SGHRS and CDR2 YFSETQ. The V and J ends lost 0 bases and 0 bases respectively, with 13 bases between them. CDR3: CASSLGQQSYSGNTIYF. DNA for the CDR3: TGCGCCAGCAGCTTGGGACAACAATCTTACTCTGGAAACACCATATATTTT.

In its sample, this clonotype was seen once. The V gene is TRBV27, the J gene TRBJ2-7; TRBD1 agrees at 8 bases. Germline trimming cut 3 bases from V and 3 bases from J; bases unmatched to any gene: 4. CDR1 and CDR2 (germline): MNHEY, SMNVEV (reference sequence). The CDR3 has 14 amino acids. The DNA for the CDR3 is TGTGCCAGCAGTTTCCGGACAGGGAACTACGAGCAGTACTTC. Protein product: CASSFRTGNYEQYF.

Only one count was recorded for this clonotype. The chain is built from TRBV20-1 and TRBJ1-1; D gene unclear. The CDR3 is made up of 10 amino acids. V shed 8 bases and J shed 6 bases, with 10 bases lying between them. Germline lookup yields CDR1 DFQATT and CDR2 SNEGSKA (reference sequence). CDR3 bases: TGCAGTCCTTATGGTCCTGAAGCTTTCTTT. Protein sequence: CSPYGPEAFF.

As DNA, the CDR3 is TGCAGTGCTCGAGCTTCGGACCACACAGATACGCAGTATTTT. Translation: CSARASDHTDTQYF. The chain uses TRBV20-1 and TRBJ2-3; no definite D call. The CDR3 is 14 residues long. V was pared by 5 bases and J by 2 bases, with 14 bases between. CDR1 is DFQATT, CDR2 SNEGSKA, per germline (reference sequence).

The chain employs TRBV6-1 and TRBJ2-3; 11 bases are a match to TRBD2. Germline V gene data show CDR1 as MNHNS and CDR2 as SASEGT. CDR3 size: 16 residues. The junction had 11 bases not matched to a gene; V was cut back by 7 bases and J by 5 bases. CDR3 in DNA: TGTGCCAGCAACCGACAACTAGCGGGAGTGGTAGATACGCAGTATTTT. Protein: CASNRQLAGVVDTQYF.

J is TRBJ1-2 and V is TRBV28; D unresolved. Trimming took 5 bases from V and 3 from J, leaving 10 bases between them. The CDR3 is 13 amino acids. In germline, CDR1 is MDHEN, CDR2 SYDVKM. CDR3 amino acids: CASSQRNHYGYTF. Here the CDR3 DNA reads TGTGCCAGCAGTCAGAGAAACCACTATGGCTACACCTTC.

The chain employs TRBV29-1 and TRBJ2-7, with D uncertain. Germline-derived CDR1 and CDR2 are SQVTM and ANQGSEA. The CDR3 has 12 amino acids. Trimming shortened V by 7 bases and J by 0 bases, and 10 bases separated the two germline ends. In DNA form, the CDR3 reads TGCAGCGGGACGGCCAGCTCCTACGAGCAGTACTTC. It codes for CSGTASSYEQYF.

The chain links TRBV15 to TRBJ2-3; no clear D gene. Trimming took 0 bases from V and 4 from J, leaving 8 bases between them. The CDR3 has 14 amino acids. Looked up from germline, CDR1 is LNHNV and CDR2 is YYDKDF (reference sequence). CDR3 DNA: TGTGCCACCAGCAGAGATTCGATGGCAGATACGCAGTATTTT. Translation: CATSRDSMADTQYF.

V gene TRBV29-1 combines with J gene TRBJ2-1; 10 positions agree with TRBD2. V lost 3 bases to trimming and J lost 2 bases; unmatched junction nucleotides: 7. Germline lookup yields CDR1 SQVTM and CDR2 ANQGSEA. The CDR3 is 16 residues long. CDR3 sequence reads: CSVDHLAGVTYNEQFF. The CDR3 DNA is TGCAGCGTTGACCACCTAGCGGGAGTTACCTACAATGAGCAGTTCTTC.

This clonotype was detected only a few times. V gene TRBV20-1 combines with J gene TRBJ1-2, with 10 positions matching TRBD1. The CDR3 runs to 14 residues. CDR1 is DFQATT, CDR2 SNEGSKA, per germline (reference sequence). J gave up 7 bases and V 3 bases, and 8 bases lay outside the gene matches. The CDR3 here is CSARPRGTGVGYTF. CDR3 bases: TGCAGTGCTAGGCCCCGGGGGACAGGGGTTGGCTACACCTTC.

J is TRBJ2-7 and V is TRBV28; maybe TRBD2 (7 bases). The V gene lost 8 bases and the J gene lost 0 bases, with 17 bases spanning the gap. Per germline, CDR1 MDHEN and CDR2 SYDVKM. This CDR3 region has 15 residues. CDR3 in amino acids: CASSEGEGHSYEQYF. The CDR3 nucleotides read TGTGCCAGCTCTGAGGGGGAGGGCCACTCCTACGAGCAGTACTTC. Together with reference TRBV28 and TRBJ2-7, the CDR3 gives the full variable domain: DVKVTQSSRYLVKRTGEKVFLECVQDMDHENMFWYRQDPGLGLRLIYFSYDVKMKEKGDIPEGYSVSREKKERFSLILESASTNQTSMYLCASSEGEGHSYEQYFGPGTRLTVT.

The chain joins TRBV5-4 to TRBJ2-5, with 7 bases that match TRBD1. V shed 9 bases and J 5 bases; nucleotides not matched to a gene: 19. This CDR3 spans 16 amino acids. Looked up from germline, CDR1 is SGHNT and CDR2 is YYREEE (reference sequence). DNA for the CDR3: TGTGCCACCGACACAGGGGCGCAAACGTTAGGGGAGACCCAGTACTTC. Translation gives CATDTGAQTLGETQYF.

CDR3 sequence reads: CASSLASLAYEQYF. CDR3 nucleotides: TGTGCCAGCAGCTTAGCTAGTCTAGCCTACGAGCAGTACTTC. V usage is TRBV7-9 and J usage is TRBJ2-7, with D uncertain. The CDR3 is 14 amino acids. Trimming pared 0 bases from V and 2 bases from J, leaving 8 bases between. Germline lookup yields CDR1 SEHNR and CDR2 FQNEAQ (reference sequence). Full variable domain (outside the CDR3, taken from reference TRBV7-9 and TRBJ2-7): DTGVSQNPRHKITKRGQNVTFRCDPISEHNRLYWYRQTLGQGPEFLTYFQNEAQLEKSRLLSDRFSAERPKGSFSTLEIQRTEQGDSAMYLCASSLASLAYEQYFGPGTRLTVT.

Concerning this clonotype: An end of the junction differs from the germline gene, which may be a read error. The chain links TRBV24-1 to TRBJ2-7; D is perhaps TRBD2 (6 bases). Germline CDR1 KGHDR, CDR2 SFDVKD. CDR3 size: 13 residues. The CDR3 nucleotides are TGTGCCACCAGTAATCCGGGAGTGGGCGAGCGGTACTTC. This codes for CATSNPGVGERYF.

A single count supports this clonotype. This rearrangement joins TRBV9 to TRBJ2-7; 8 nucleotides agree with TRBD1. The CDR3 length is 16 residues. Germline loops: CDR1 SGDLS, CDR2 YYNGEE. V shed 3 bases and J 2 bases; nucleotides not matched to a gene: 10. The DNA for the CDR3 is TGTGCCAGCAGCGCATCCCCCGGGACAGGAACCTACGAGCAGTACTTC. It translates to CASSASPGTGTYEQYF.

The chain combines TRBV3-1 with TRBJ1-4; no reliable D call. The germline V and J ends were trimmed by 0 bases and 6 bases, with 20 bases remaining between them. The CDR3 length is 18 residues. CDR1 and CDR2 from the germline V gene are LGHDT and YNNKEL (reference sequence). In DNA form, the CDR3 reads TGTGCCAGCAGCCAAGATGTGGACCCCTCCCATGGGGATGAAAAACTGTTTTTT. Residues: CASSQDVDPSHGDEKLFF.

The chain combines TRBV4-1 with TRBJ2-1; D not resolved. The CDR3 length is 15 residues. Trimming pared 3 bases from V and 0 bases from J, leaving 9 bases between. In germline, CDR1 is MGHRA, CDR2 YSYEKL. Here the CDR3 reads CASSQDPLSYNEQFF. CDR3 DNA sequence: TGCGCCAGCAGCCAGGACCCCCTCTCCTACAATGAGCAGTTCTTC.

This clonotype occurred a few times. CDR3 amino acids: CASSYVGPGNQPQHF. CDR3 nucleotides: TGTGCCAGCAGTTATGTGGGACCTGGGAATCAGCCCCAGCATTTT. The J gene is TRBJ1-5, the V gene TRBV6-5; TRBD1 might be the D (5 bases). There are 15 residues in the CDR3. With 3 bases removed from V and 4 bases from J, the gap between germline ends came to 13 bases. Germline assignment: CDR1 MNHEY and CDR2 SVGAGI.

The CDR3 here is CASEVAGSGETQYF. In nucleotides, the CDR3 is TGTGCCAGCGAGGTGGCGGGGTCGGGGGAGACCCAGTACTTC. V and J are TRBV7-2 and TRBJ2-5, with D perhaps TRBD2 (6 bases). Trimming took off 8 bases at V and 5 bases at J, with 18 bases between the two ends. CDR1 SGHTA and CDR2 FQGNSA come from the germline V gene. The CDR3 runs to 14 residues.

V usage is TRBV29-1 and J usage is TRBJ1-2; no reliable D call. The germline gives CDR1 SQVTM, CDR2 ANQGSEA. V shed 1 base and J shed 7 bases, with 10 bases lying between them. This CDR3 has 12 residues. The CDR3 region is CSVEALTLGYTF. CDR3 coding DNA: TGCAGCGTTGAAGCCCTAACCCTTGGCTACACCTTC. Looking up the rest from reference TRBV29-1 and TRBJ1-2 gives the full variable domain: SAVISQKPSRDICQRGTSLTIQCQVDSQVTMMFWYRQQPGQSLTLIATANQGSEATYESGFVIDKFPISRPNLTFSTLTVSNMSPEDSSIYLCSVEALTLGYTFGSGTRLTVV.